This TCR beta chain was observed in a study of metastatic and nonmetastatic thyroid tumors. Points from the study as a whole: Within blood and tumor, benign nodules reportedly had significantly lower TCR beta diversity than malignant thyroid tumors did.

TCRdb redid the clone calls on the PCR reads using MiXCR. In the table there are roughly 36,000 clones, 9.5% to 14% of which are singletons. In its sample, this clone was seen a few times. Antigen specificity is unknown. None of the patients had undergone any treatment ahead of thyroid surgery. There are 15 residues in the CDR3. CDR1 MDHEN and CDR2 SYDVKM come from the germline V gene. The V segment lost 6 bases and the J segment 3 bases; nucleotides outside the gene matches: 10. This receptor was obtained from a female donor with papillary thyroid cancer or a benign thyroid nodule (not recorded which). Some clones in this sample may be carry-over from other donors' samples. This chain uses TRBV28 with TRBJ2-7; TRBD2 matches 8 bases. The specimen was blood. CDR3 sequence (DNA): TGTGCCAGCAGGACTCGGGGTAGCGGGAACTACGAGCAGTACTTC. It encodes CASRTRGSGNYEQYF.